This TCR beta chain emerged from a study of CD8+ T cells in alopecia areata. Study overall: A regimen of oral tofacitinib, 5 to 10 mg twice daily, was given to treated patients. Study observations and caveats: Higher clonality than in normal scalp was seen in lesional scalp, especially alopecia totalis/universalis.

The sequencing template was cDNA reverse transcribed from extracted RNA. Profiling relied on immunoSEQ multiplex PCR, and the TCRdb table lists in-frame clones only, not all of them. This sample has hundreds of thousands of clones, with around 67% found just once. V gave up 1 base and J gave up 5 bases, with 11 bases separating them. The CDR3 sequence is 14 residues long. Germline CDR1 reads MGHDK; CDR2 reads SYGVNS. To note about this clone: Its antigen remains unidentified.

Peripheral blood and lesional scalp punch biopsies were taken from alopecia areata patients. The V gene is TRBV25-1, the J gene TRBJ2-5, with D possibly TRBD2 on 6 matching bases. Sequences were derived from CD4+ T cells sorted from blood, sampled at week 0. This TCR was recovered from a human donor with alopecia areata. In DNA, the CDR3 is TGTGCCAGCAGTGAATCGGGAGCCCCGGAGACCCAGTACTTC. Its translation is CASSESGAPETQYF.